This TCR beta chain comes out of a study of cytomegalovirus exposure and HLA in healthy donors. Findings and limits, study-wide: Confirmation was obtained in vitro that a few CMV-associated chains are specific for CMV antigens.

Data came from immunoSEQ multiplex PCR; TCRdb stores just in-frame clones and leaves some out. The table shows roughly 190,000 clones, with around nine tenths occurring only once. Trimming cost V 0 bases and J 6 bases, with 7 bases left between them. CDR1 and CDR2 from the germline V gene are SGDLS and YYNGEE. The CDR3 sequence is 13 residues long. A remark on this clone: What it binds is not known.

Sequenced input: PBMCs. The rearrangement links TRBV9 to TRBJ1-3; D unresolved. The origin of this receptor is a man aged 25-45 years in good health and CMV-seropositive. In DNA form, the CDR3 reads TGTGCCAGCAGCGTAGCTACGTCAAACACCATATATTTT. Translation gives CASSVATSNTIYF.